Below, 16 T cell receptor beta chains from the same sample are listed, as sequenced in a study of cytomegalovirus exposure and HLA in healthy donors. The PCR was carried out with 60 Vbeta primers and 13 Jbeta primers. Measured with immunoSEQ multiplex PCR; TCRdb has only the in-frame clones, and not every one. This sample has 240,000 or so clones, with approximately 80% found just once. The sample consisted of PBMCs. These receptors were obtained from a woman aged 55-70 years in good health and CMV-seropositive.

The rearrangement uses TRBV13 and TRBJ2-3; weak D call: TRBD1 (5 bases). V was clipped by 0 bases and J by 5 bases, with 15 bases between them. Germline V gene lookup returns CDR1 PRHDT and CDR2 FYEKMQ (reference sequence). This CDR3 region has 16 residues. CDR3 in DNA: TGTGCCAGCAGCTTAGGGGGGCCCCCCGTTATAGATACGCAGTATTTT. It encodes CASSLGGPPVIDTQYF.

The V and J genes are TRBV6-1 and TRBJ2-5, with D possibly being TRBD2 (5 bases). The CDR3 extends over 14 amino acids. Germline values: CDR1 MNHNS, CDR2 SASEGT. Deletions cut 4 bases from V and 4 bases from J, with 13 bases between. This CDR3 reads CASSVLARVETQYF. Written as DNA, the CDR3 is TGTGCCAGCAGTGTCCTAGCAAGGGTAGAGACCCAGTACTTC.

The chain couples TRBV6-1 to TRBJ2-7, with 7 bases that match TRBD2. V trimming: 1 base; J trimming: 4 bases; junction bases outside the gene matches: 10. Looked up from germline, CDR1 is MNHNS and CDR2 is SASEGT. This CDR3 is 16 amino acids long. The CDR3 coding sequence is TGTGCCAGCAGTGAAGTCGGGACGGGAGGATTGTACGAGCAGTACTTC. Translating it yields CASSEVGTGGLYEQYF.

The chain links TRBV5-5 to TRBJ2-6, with D unclear. Germline CDR1 is SGHKS and CDR2 is YYEKEE (reference sequence). V was trimmed by 4 bases and J by 2 bases, leaving 16 bases between them. The CDR3 sequence is 17 residues long. CDR3 protein: CASSGGNPLAGANVLTF. DNA of the CDR3: TGTGCCAGCAGCGGCGGAAATCCCCTAGCTGGGGCCAACGTCCTGACTTTC.

V gene TRBV7-2 combines with J gene TRBJ2-1; D gene uncertain. Germline V gene lookup returns CDR1 SGHTA and CDR2 FQGNSA. This CDR3 has 17 residues. Trimming shortened V by 5 bases and J by 1 base, and 18 bases separated the two germline ends. CDR3 bases: TGTGCCAGCAGCAGTCCTCTTGGCCCCCTTTCCTACAATGAGCAGTTCTTC. Protein sequence: CASSSPLGPLSYNEQFF. Supplemented by reference TRBV7-2 and TRBJ2-1, the full variable domain reads GAGVSQSPSNKVTEKGKDVELRCDPISGHTALYWYRQSLGQGLEFLIYFQGNSAPDKSGLPSDRFSAERTGGSVSTLTIQRTQQEDSAVYLCASSSPLGPLSYNEQFFGPGTRLTVL.

Here the CDR3 DNA reads TGTGCCAGCAGCTTAATGCGGGGTCTAACCTACGAGCAGTACTTC. It specifies CASSLMRGLTYEQYF. J is TRBJ2-7 and V is TRBV7-9, with a weak D call TRBD2 (6 bases). The V end lost 2 bases, the J end lost 2 bases, and 13 bases lay between the germline ends. Germline CDR1 reads SEHNR; CDR2 reads FQNEAQ (reference sequence). The CDR3 contains 15 residues.

This clone was detected a few times. The gene calls are TRBV6-5 and TRBJ1-2, with D perhaps matching TRBD1 (6 bases). Deletions cut 6 bases from V and 7 bases from J, with 18 bases between. Germline CDR1 and CDR2: MNHEY and SVGAGI. This CDR3 contains 14 residues. The CDR3 bases are TGTGCCAGCAGCCGAGGACAGACCCTACGTGGCTACACCTTC. It is translated as CASSRGQTLRGYTF.

This clone was recorded a few times. The genes are TRBV19 and TRBJ1-6, with 9 bases identical to TRBD1. The CDR3 loop spans 15 amino acids. CDR1 is LNHDA and CDR2 is SQIVND in the germline V gene (reference sequence). With V trimmed by 5 bases and J by 7 bases, 6 bases remained unmatched. In DNA form, the CDR3 reads TGTGCCAGTAGTGAACAGGGGGCTCTAAATTCACCCCTCCACTTT. This sequence encodes CASSEQGALNSPLHF.

The chain uses TRBV5-4 and TRBJ1-2; TRBD1 might be the D (6 bases). Germline CDR1 and CDR2: SGHNT and YYREEE (reference sequence). V lost 1 base to trimming and J lost 7 bases, with 11 bases between them. This CDR3 is built from 13 residues. CDR3 sequence: CASSLTGTGGYTF. In nucleotides, the CDR3 is TGTGCCAGCAGCTTGACAGGGACGGGTGGCTACACCTTC.

The chain couples TRBV14 to TRBJ2-1; D may be TRBD2 (5 bases). V shed 1 base and J shed 4 bases, with 11 bases lying between them. This CDR3 has 15 residues. CDR1 and CDR2 (germline): SGHDN, FVKESK. CDR3 in DNA: TGTGCCAGCAGCCAAGTAGGGCGGGTATACAATGAGCAGTTCTTC. It specifies CASSQVGRVYNEQFF.

The chain has TRBV5-6 and TRBJ1-1, with D possibly TRBD1 on 6 matching bases. The CDR3 spans 13 residues. Germline assignment: CDR1 SGHDT and CDR2 YYEEEE. V lost 4 bases and J lost 2, with 9 bases in between. CDR3 coding DNA: TGTGCCAGCAGCGAAGGGGGAAACACTGAAGCTTTCTTT. Translated, it gives CASSEGGNTEAFF.

In DNA form, the CDR3 reads TGTGCCAGCAGCGTAGTTGGGACAGGGGGACCGGGCGGCTACACCTTC. Its protein is CASSVVGTGGPGGYTF. This chain links TRBV9 with TRBJ1-2; 11 bases align to TRBD1. V gave up 0 bases and J gave up 8 bases; unmatched junction bases: 9. Per germline, CDR1 SGDLS and CDR2 YYNGEE. The CDR3 is 16 amino acids.

The V gene is TRBV4-2, the J gene TRBJ2-5; D remains unclear. The CDR3 covers 15 residues. Germline-derived CDR1 and CDR2 are LGHNA and YNFKEQ. Trimming pared 4 bases from V and 0 bases from J, leaving 12 bases between. CDR3 amino acids: CASSPRGVYQETQYF. CDR3 nucleotides: TGTGCCAGCAGCCCTAGAGGAGTGTACCAAGAGACCCAGTACTTC.

The chain combines TRBV7-2 with TRBJ1-3; TRBD1 aligns across 9 bases. Germline assignment: CDR1 SGHTA and CDR2 FQGNSA. This CDR3 is built from 15 residues. With V trimmed by 5 bases and J by 2 bases, 4 bases remained unmatched. CDR3 protein: CASSRGTGTGNTIYF. CDR3 nucleotide sequence: TGTGCCAGCAGCCGAGGGACAGGGACTGGAAACACCATATATTTT.

The V call is TRBV5-1, the J call TRBJ2-3; 9 bases match TRBD1. Germline trimming cut 1 base from V and 3 bases from J; bases unmatched to any gene: 6. CDR3 length equals 16 residues. From germline, CDR1 is SGHRS and CDR2 YFSETQ. CDR3 sequence (DNA): TGCGCCAGCAGCTTGCTCCCGACAGGGGGAACAGATACGCAGTATTTT. This sequence encodes CASSLLPTGGTDTQYF.

This chain joins TRBV2 and TRBJ1-2; 10 bases map to TRBD1. Germline CDR1 reads SNHLY; CDR2 reads FYNNEI. The junction had 5 bases not matched to a gene; V was cut back by 5 bases and J by 5 bases. The CDR3 length is 14 residues. The CDR3 region is CASSSTGGEYGYTF. CDR3 nucleotides: TGTGCCAGCAGTTCGACAGGGGGCGAATATGGCTACACCTTC.